Following are 3 T cell receptor beta chains from one sample sequenced in a study of identical twins. TCRdb re-called the 5' RACE reads with MiXCR, one entry per CDR3 protein. The sample shows roughly 1,500,000 distinct CDR3 sequences, less than 40% of them seen only once. Material for sequencing was cord blood. The receptor set was obtained from a newborn girl in good health.

V and J are TRBV4-1 and TRBJ2-1, with 10 bases lining up with TRBD2. Losses at the gene ends were 0 bases for V and 6 bases for J; bases not matched to a gene: 11. This CDR3 is 18 amino acids long. Germline V gene lookup returns CDR1 MGHRA and CDR2 YSYEKL. CDR3 protein: CASSQDRGSGRLFNEQFF. Written as DNA, the CDR3 is TGCGCCAGCAGCCAAGATCGAGGTAGCGGGAGGTTATTCAATGAGCAGTTCTTC.

The chain joins TRBV11-2 to TRBJ1-2; D is unresolved. The V end was cut by 0 bases, the J end by 4 bases, with 9 bases between. The germline gives CDR1 SGHAT, CDR2 FQNNGV. The CDR3 has 14 residues. This chain's CDR3 is CASSLDRTSYGYTF. Here the CDR3 DNA reads TGTGCCAGCAGCTTAGATCGGACTAGCTATGGCTACACCTTC.

This clonotype was counted between two and nine times. The chain has TRBV20-1 and TRBJ1-2, with D perhaps matching TRBD1 (5 bases). Trimming removed 2 bases at V and 3 bases at J, with 13 bases between. CDR3 length: 14 residues. Germline assignment: CDR1 DFQATT and CDR2 SNEGSKA (reference sequence). The CDR3 DNA is TGCAGTGCTAGAATGGGGGTCAGCGACTATGGCTACACCTTC. Its translation is CSARMGVSDYGYTF.